Listed below are T cell receptor beta chains from one sample, sequenced in a study of T-cell memory formation after mild COVID-19. TCRdb re-derived calls from the 5' RACE reads in MiXCR, one entry per CDR3 protein. The sample lists a few hundred thousand distinct CDR3 sequences, roughly 18% occurring once. Sequencing was carried out using PBMCs or a T cell subset sorted from them (not recorded which). Receptors were obtained from a man aged 18 to 30 who had mild COVID-19 (a few samples of this study predate the infection). Cell type and time point are not known. Both conserved end residues are part of each CDR3. The D gene is left open where the match is weak. Size tells how often a clone was seen (once, few, many) or the class of an expanded clone, and some rows leave it out.

V	J	size	D	DNA	CDR3
TRBV12-5	TRBJ2-1	.	TRBD1	TGTGCTAGTGGTTTGGCTTCCGGGACAGCCGTCAATGAGCAGTTCTTC	CASGLASGTAVNEQFF
TRBV20-1	TRBJ2-1	.	TRBD2	TGCAGTGCTAGCCCGACTAGCGGGGGGAGATACAATGAGCAGTTCTTC	CSASPTSGGRYNEQFF
TRBV14	TRBJ1-4	few	.	TGTGCCAGCAGCCCTTTTCGAGGAAGCGAAAAACTGTTTTTT	CASSPFRGSEKLFF
TRBV12-3/TRBV12-4	TRBJ1-5	few	.	TGTGCCAGCAGTTTTTCCAGGGGTAGTCAGCCCCAGCATTTT	CASSFSRGSQPQHF
TRBV6-2/TRBV6-3	TRBJ2-1	.	TRBD2	TGTGCCAGCAGTTCTCCCCTAGTTCAGCGGGGTTCAAATGAGCAGTTCTTC	CASSSPLVQRGSNEQFF
TRBV20-1	TRBJ2-1	.	TRBD2	TGCAGTGCTAGAGATCGGGGTACCGGGACTAGCGGGGGGTCACAGTTCTTC	CSARDRGTGTSGGSQFF
TRBV20-1	TRBJ2-1	.	.	TGCGGTGTAGAGGGCACAGCGGCATACAATGAGCAGTTCTTC	CGVEGTAAYNEQFF
TRBV19	TRBJ1-1	few	.	TGTGCCAGTAGTTGGCAGGGCGCTGAAGCTTTCTTT	CASSWQGAEAFF
TRBV25-1	TRBJ2-3	few	TRBD2	TGTGCCAGCAGTGAAAAGCGGGGGAACACAGATACGCAGTATTTT	CASSEKRGNTDTQYF
TRBV2	TRBJ1-2	few	TRBD1	TGTGCCAGACATCGGGGGACAGACTATGGCTACACCTTC	CARHRGTDYGYTF
TRBV5-1	TRBJ2-7	few	.	TGCGCCAGCAGCCAAACACCAGGGGGGGCCTACGAGCAGTACTTC	CASSQTPGGAYEQYF
TRBV28	TRBJ1-4	.	TRBD1	TGTGCCAGCATTAAATCGGGACAGGGATATGAAAAACTGTTTTTT	CASIKSGQGYEKLFF
TRBV9	TRBJ1-4	.	.	TGTGCCAGCAGCGCCCAGGGGATGAATGAAAAACTGTTTTTT	CASSAQGMNEKLFF
TRBV7-2	TRBJ1-2	few	TRBD1	TGTGCCAGCGGAGGACAGGGTGGAACCTATGGCTACACCTTC	CASGGQGGTYGYTF
TRBV12-3/TRBV12-4	TRBJ2-1	few	TRBD2	TGTGCCAGCAGTCGGGGGGATGAGCAGTTCTTC	CASSRGDEQFF
TRBV3-1	TRBJ1-1	few	.	TGTGCCAGCAGCCAGGGACTAGCGGCTTTCTTT	CASSQGLAAFF
TRBV4-1	TRBJ2-3	.	TRBD2	TGCGCCAGCAGCCCGCAACGACTCCAGCGGGGGGGTCTAGATACGCAGTATTTT	CASSPQRLQRGGLDTQYF